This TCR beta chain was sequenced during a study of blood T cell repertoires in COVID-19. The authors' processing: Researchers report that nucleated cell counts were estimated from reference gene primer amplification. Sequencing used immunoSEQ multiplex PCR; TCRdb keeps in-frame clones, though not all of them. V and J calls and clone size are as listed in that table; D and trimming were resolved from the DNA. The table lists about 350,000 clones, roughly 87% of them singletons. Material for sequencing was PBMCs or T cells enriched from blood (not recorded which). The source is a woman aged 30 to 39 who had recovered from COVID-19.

CDR3 residues: CASSLTGPGNTIYF. The DNA of the CDR3 is TGTGCCAGCAGCTTAACAGGTCCTGGAAACACCATATATTTT. J is TRBJ1-3 and V is TRBV7-2; weak D call: TRBD1 (5 bases). The CDR3 has 14 amino acids. Per the germline V gene, CDR1 is SGHTA and CDR2 is FQGNSA. Trimming took off 2 bases at V and 2 bases at J, with 7 bases between the two ends. The variable domain in full, with the rest retrieved from reference TRBV7-2 and TRBJ1-3, is GAGVSQSPSNKVTEKGKDVELRCDPISGHTALYWYRQSLGQGLEFLIYFQGNSAPDKSGLPSDRFSAERTGGSVSTLTIQRTQQEDSAVYLCASSLTGPGNTIYFGEGSWLTVV.